This T cell receptor beta chain came from a study of CD8 T cells in Susac syndrome. A quantity of roughly 0.5 to 1 ug RNA underwent reverse transcription using random hexamers. One entry per CDR3 protein, called by TCRdb with MiXCR from the immunoSEQ multiplex PCR reads. Of around 170,000 distinct CDR3 sequences in the sample, around 95% were seen once. Trimming pared 6 bases from V and 1 base from J, leaving 15 bases between. Germline V gene sequence: CDR1 KGHSH, CDR2 LQKENI. This CDR3 contains 15 residues. This clonotype showed up just once. The TCR originated in a human donor with Susac syndrome. The V gene is TRBV18, the J gene TRBJ2-5; D might be TRBD1 or TRBD2, each matching 5 bases. Material for sequencing was CD4+ T cells from PBMCs. DNA for the CDR3: TGTGCCAGCTCGGAGCCCCCGGGACGCCAAGAGACCCAGTACTTC. Translated: CASSEPPGRQETQYF.